A selection of T cell receptor beta chains follows, all from one sample in a study of T cells in Graves' hyperthyroidism and ophthalmopathy. MiXCR, applied by TCRdb to the multiplex PCR reads, yields one record per CDR3 protein. Among around 350,000 distinct CDR3 sequences, about 18% were seen once, and the ten largest hold around 3.6%. Material: blood. All receptors come from a woman aged 18 to 35 with Graves' hyperthyroidism. Each CDR3 is given with its conserved first and last residue. D genes are given only for firm matches. Expanded clones get a size class; other rows say once, few or many, or leave the size out.

D: -
size: -
V: TRBV28
J: TRBJ2-7
CDR3: CASSDLGYEQYF
DNA: TGTGCCAGCAGTGACCTAGGGTACGAGCAGTACTTC

D: -
size: many
V: TRBV5-1
J: TRBJ1-2
CDR3: CASSATPVFSSDGYTF
DNA: TGCGCCAGCAGCGCGACCCCGGTTTTTTCGTCGGATGGCTACACCTTC

D: TRBD1
size: many
V: TRBV2
J: TRBJ2-5
CDR3: CASNVPTGEEETQYF
DNA: TGTGCCAGCAACGTGCCGACAGGGGAAGAGGAGACCCAGTACTTC

D: -
size: -
V: TRBV11-2
J: TRBJ1-5
CDR3: CASSPRGGSGNQPQHF
DNA: TGTGCCAGCAGCCCAAGAGGTGGTTCTGGCAATCAGCCCCAGCATTTT

D: -
size: -
V: TRBV6-1
J: TRBJ1-1
CDR3: CASSAYPNTEAFF
DNA: TGTGCCAGCAGTGCCTATCCCAACACTGAAGCTTTCTTT

D: -
size: many
V: TRBV6-1
J: TRBJ2-5
CDR3: CASSEAGVEETQYF
DNA: TGTGCCAGCAGTGAAGCGGGAGTGGAAGAGACCCAGTACTTC

D: -
size: many
V: TRBV7-8
J: TRBJ1-3
CDR3: CASSLAYGAGPSGNTIYF
DNA: TGTGCCAGCAGCTTAGCGTATGGGGCAGGACCCTCTGGAAACACCATATATTTT

D: -
size: many
V: TRBV15
J: TRBJ2-7
CDR3: CATSREAGYEQYF
DNA: TGTGCCACCAGCAGAGAGGCGGGGTACGAGCAGTACTTC

D: -
size: -
V: TRBV3-1
J: TRBJ2-5
CDR3: CASSQAPDGAETQYF
DNA: TGTGCCAGCAGCCAAGCCCCGGACGGGGCGGAGACCCAGTACTTC

D: -
size: many
V: TRBV6-1
J: TRBJ1-1
CDR3: CASSEARETEAFF
DNA: TGTGCCAGCAGTGAAGCGAGGGAAACTGAAGCTTTCTTT

D: -
size: few
V: TRBV12-3/TRBV12-4
J: TRBJ2-3
CDR3: CASSPPYTDTQYF
DNA: TGTGCCAGCAGTCCCCCCTATACAGATACGCAGTATTTT

D: TRBD1
size: many
V: TRBV24-1
J: TRBJ1-5
CDR3: CATSDADRGVNQPQHF
DNA: TGTGCCACCAGTGATGCCGACAGGGGAGTCAATCAGCCCCAGCATTTT

D: -
size: many
V: TRBV12-3/TRBV12-4
J: TRBJ1-3
CDR3: CASRGQAGNTIYF
DNA: TGTGCCAGTAGGGGCCAGGCTGGAAACACCATATATTTT

D: -
size: many
V: TRBV29-1
J: TRBJ1-2
CDR3: CSVVSTGTGGYTF
DNA: TGCAGCGTTGTCTCGACGGGAACTGGCGGCTACACCTTC

D: -
size: many
V: TRBV28
J: TRBJ1-3
CDR3: CASSLPFGNTIYF
DNA: TGTGCCAGCAGTCTACCATTTGGAAACACCATATATTTT

D: -
size: many
V: TRBV3-1
J: TRBJ1-2
CDR3: CASSQDRTGRGYTF
DNA: TGTGCCAGCAGCCAAGATAGAACGGGTCGTGGCTACACCTTC

D: TRBD1
size: many
V: TRBV2
J: TRBJ1-3
CDR3: CASTGGQGNTIYF
DNA: TGTGCCAGCACAGGGGGGCAGGGAAACACCATATATTTT

D: -
size: many
V: TRBV6-1
J: TRBJ1-5
CDR3: CASSDAANPISPQHF
DNA: TGTGCCAGCAGTGACGCAGCGAATCCCATCTCGCCCCAGCATTTT

D: -
size: many
V: TRBV6-5
J: TRBJ1-2
CDR3: CASSYGGSYGYTF
DNA: TGTGCCAGCAGTTACGGCGGGAGCTATGGCTACACCTTC

D: -
size: many
V: TRBV6-5
J: TRBJ1-2
CDR3: CASSYSYGIYGYTF
DNA: TGTGCCAGCAGTTACAGCTACGGCATCTATGGCTACACCTTC

D: -
size: many
V: TRBV20-1
J: TRBJ1-2
CDR3: CSASRPTAFYGYTF
DNA: TGCAGTGCTTCAAGGCCAACAGCTTTCTATGGCTACACCTTC

D: -
size: many
V: TRBV7-2
J: TRBJ2-6
CDR3: CASSRRSGANVLTF
DNA: TGTGCCAGCAGCCGACGTTCTGGGGCCAACGTCCTGACTTTC

D: -
size: -
V: TRBV20-1
J: TRBJ1-1
CDR3: CSATRGAVNTEAFF
DNA: TGCAGTGCTACCCGGGGAGCGGTGAACACTGAAGCTTTCTTT

D: -
size: many
V: TRBV18
J: TRBJ2-5
CDR3: CASSPGAGSTQETQYF
DNA: TGTGCCAGCTCACCGGGCGCAGGGTCGACCCAAGAGACCCAGTACTTC

D: -
size: -
V: TRBV11-3
J: TRBJ2-2
CDR3: CVSSPRFDTGELFF
DNA: TGTGTCAGCAGCCCCCGGTTCGACACCGGGGAGCTGTTTTTT

D: -
size: many
V: TRBV7-8
J: TRBJ1-2
CDR3: CASSGVKYAYGYTF
DNA: TGTGCCAGCAGTGGGGTGAAGTATGCCTATGGCTACACCTTC

D: TRBD1
size: many
V: TRBV27
J: TRBJ1-5
CDR3: CASRVDRGHNQPQHF
DNA: TGTGCCAGCAGAGTCGACAGGGGGCACAATCAGCCCCAGCATTTT

D: -
size: many
V: TRBV11-2
J: TRBJ2-5
CDR3: CASSSPAGAEETQYF
DNA: TGTGCCAGCAGCTCCCCCGCGGGGGCAGAGGAGACCCAGTACTTC

D: TRBD1
size: many
V: TRBV6-5
J: TRBJ2-5
CDR3: CASNGQGQETQYF
DNA: TGTGCCAGCAACGGACAGGGGCAAGAGACCCAGTACTTC

D: -
size: many
V: TRBV10-1
J: TRBJ1-2
CDR3: CASSVRGQLYGYTF
DNA: TGCGCCAGCAGTGTCCGGGGACAACTTTATGGCTACACCTTC

D: -
size: many
V: TRBV28
J: TRBJ1-1
CDR3: CASSFSPGLMNTEAFF
DNA: TGTGCCAGCAGTTTTTCCCCGGGACTGATGAACACTGAAGCTTTCTTT

D: TRBD1
size: many
V: TRBV11-1
J: TRBJ1-1
CDR3: CASSTGQGGWKTEAFF
DNA: TGTGCCAGCAGCACGGGACAGGGGGGGTGGAAGACTGAAGCTTTCTTT

D: -
size: few
V: TRBV4-1
J: TRBJ1-1
CDR3: CASSQKRREGGTEAFF
DNA: TGCGCCAGCAGCCAAAAAAGGCGGGAAGGGGGCACTGAAGCTTTCTTT

D: -
size: -
V: TRBV3-1
J: TRBJ1-2
CDR3: CASSHPLGGTYGYTF
DNA: TGTGCCAGCAGCCATCCCCTGGGGGGGACCTATGGCTACACCTTC

D: -
size: -
V: TRBV7-8
J: TRBJ1-3
CDR3: CASSLGLEYSGNTIYF
DNA: TGTGCCAGCAGCTTAGGGCTGGAATACTCTGGAAACACCATATATTTT

D: -
size: many
V: TRBV3-1
J: TRBJ2-7
CDR3: CASSQGPQREQYF
DNA: TGTGCCAGCAGCCAAGGTCCCCAGAGGGAGCAGTACTTC

D: -
size: -
V: TRBV18
J: TRBJ1-3
CDR3: CASSPSASLNTIYF
DNA: TGTGCCAGCTCCCCCTCCGCTTCGTTGAACACCATATATTTT

D: -
size: many
V: TRBV5-1
J: TRBJ2-5
CDR3: CASSLGISPQETQYF
DNA: TGCGCCAGCAGCTTGGGTATCTCCCCCCAAGAGACCCAGTACTTC

D: -
size: many
V: TRBV2
J: TRBJ2-7
CDR3: CASMPDVGYEQYF
DNA: TGTGCCAGCATGCCGGATGTCGGCTACGAGCAGTACTTC

D: -
size: many
V: TRBV5-1
J: TRBJ1-1
CDR3: CASSLEGRENTEAFF
DNA: TGCGCCAGCAGCTTGGAGGGCAGGGAAAACACTGAAGCTTTCTTT

D: -
size: many
V: TRBV13
J: TRBJ2-6
CDR3: CASSRVGANVLTF
DNA: TGTGCCAGCAGCCGCGTTGGGGCCAACGTCCTGACTTTC

D: -
size: few
V: TRBV29-1
J: TRBJ2-7
CDR3: CSVRGGAVDDQYF
DNA: TGCAGCGTAAGGGGGGGGGCAGTCGACGATCAGTACTTC

D: -
size: many
V: TRBV2
J: TRBJ1-1
CDR3: CASSEGMGEEAFF
DNA: TGTGCCAGCAGTGAAGGGATGGGGGAAGAAGCTTTCTTT

D: TRBD1
size: -
V: TRBV3-1
J: TRBJ2-5
CDR3: CASSHLSGGDTPQETQYF
DNA: TGTGCCAGCAGCCACTTGTCAGGGGGCGACACGCCACAAGAGACCCAGTACTTC

D: -
size: few
V: TRBV6-1
J: TRBJ2-7
CDR3: CASSELVAVPYEQYF
DNA: TGTGCCAGCAGTGAATTGGTGGCAGTCCCCTACGAGCAGTACTTC

D: TRBD2
size: -
V: TRBV6-1
J: TRBJ2-5
CDR3: CASSTGTSHFQETQYF
DNA: TGTGCCAGCAGCACCGGGACTAGCCACTTCCAAGAGACCCAGTACTTC

D: -
size: -
V: TRBV20-1
J: TRBJ1-6
CDR3: CSARVEPHNSPLHF
DNA: TGCAGTGCTAGAGTCGAGCCCCATAATTCACCCCTCCACTTT

D: -
size: many
V: TRBV6-5
J: TRBJ1-1
CDR3: CASSYRPPSGGARRVTEAFF
DNA: TGTGCCAGCAGTTATCGCCCACCCAGTGGGGGGGCCCGAAGGGTCACTGAAGCTTTCTTT

D: TRBD1
size: -
V: TRBV18
J: TRBJ1-6
CDR3: CASSIDRVDAPLHF
DNA: TGTGCCAGCTCAATCGACAGGGTGGATGCTCCCCTCCACTTT